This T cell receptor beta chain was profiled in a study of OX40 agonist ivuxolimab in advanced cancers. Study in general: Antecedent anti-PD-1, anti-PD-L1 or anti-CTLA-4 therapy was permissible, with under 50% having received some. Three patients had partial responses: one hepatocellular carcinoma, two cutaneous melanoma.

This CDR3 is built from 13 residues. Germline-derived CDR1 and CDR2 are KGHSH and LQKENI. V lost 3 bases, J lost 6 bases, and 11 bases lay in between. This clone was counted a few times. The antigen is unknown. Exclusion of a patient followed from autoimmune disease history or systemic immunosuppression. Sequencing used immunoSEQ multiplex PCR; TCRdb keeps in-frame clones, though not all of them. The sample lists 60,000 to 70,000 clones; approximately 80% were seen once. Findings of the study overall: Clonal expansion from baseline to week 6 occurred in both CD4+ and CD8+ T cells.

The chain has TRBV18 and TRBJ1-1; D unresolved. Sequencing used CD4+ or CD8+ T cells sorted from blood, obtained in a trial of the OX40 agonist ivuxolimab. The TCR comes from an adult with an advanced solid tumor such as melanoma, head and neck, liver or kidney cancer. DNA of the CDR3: TGTGCCAGCTCACCCGTGGACTGGGCTGAAGCTTTCTTT. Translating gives CASSPVDWAEAFF. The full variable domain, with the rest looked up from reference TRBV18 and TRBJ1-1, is NAGVMQNPRHLVRRRGQEARLRCSPMKGHSHVYWYRQLPEEGLKFMVYLQKENIIDESGMPKERFSAEFPKEGPSILRIQQVVRGDSAAYFCASSPVDWAEAFFGQGTRLTVV.